This T cell receptor (beta chain) originates from a study of blood T cell repertoires in COVID-19 (TCRdb year 2020). With respect to the entire study: Collaborator samples came from the United States, Italy and Spain and covered acute and convalescent phases of COVID-19. The material from the prospective study consisted of cDNA or gDNA derived from T cells, B-cell-depleted T cells, or PBMCs. Subjects who had been exposed to COVID-19, were actively infected with it, or had recovered from it provided the deeply sampled blood TCRbeta repertoires that made up the dataset. A freely available public database, intended as a resource for researchers studying the immune response to SARS-CoV-2, is where the repertoires were released. The samples were drawn from the first 160 participants of the ongoing ImmuneRACE study and from 950 to 1,500 subjects provided by 6 global collaborators. A de-identified subject ID, COVID-19 status, age in years and sex were almost always included in the sample metadata. Where available, HLA class I and class II types were obtained from metadata supplied by the sample provider rather than from assay-based typing. What the research found in general, with its limitations: How much clinical and demographic metadata was included differed by source and by participant, and the metadata was provided uncurated.

Whole blood was collected in K2EDTA tubes by collaborating institutions according to the institutions' own protocols. Collaborator samples were shipped for TCRbeta analysis as frozen whole blood, isolated PBMCs, or DNA extracted from either sample type. In regard to this clone: The antigen it recognizes is unknown. Per-base quality was not reported, and no clone a single base away is much larger than it.

The immunoSEQ Assay, a bias-controlled multiplex PCR, was used to amplify TCRbeta CDR3 regions from genomic DNA. Per the authors' processing: Nucleated cell counts per sample were estimated from amplification of reference gene primers within the assay. To quantify the absolute abundance of each unique TCRbeta CDR3 rearrangement, sequence reads were collapsed and filtered. For each sample, productive Simpson clonality was calculated by taking the square root of Simpson's diversity index across productive rearrangements. In its TCRdb copy, this immuneACCESS table keeps in-frame sequences only and misses some clones. Where compared with another copy, unresolved V genes explain less than half of these, and the others have no known cause. V and J calls and clone size are those listed in that table; D and trimming were worked out from the DNA. A total of around 270,000 clones appear in this sample, roughly 89% of them only once. About 0.8% of the sample is in the top ten clones.

Compared with germline, V lacks 3 bases and J lacks 4 bases; bases without a gene match: 6. The CDR3 runs 14 residues from the cysteine to the phenylalanine. Only the CDR3 DNA is retained, 42 bases long and in frame from the first base. CDR1 and CDR2 (SGHRS, YFSETQ) derive from the germline V gene. The sequencing sample was made of peripheral blood. The rearranged chain carries TRBV5-1 and TRBJ2-5; TRBD2 matches 7 bases in the middle. The TCR was taken from a man aged 30 to 39 with acute or convalescent COVID-19. The CDR3 region has the sequence CASSSGLLGETQYF. The DNA sequence is as follows: TGCGCCAGCAGCTCGGGACTATTAGGAGAGACCCAGTACTTC.